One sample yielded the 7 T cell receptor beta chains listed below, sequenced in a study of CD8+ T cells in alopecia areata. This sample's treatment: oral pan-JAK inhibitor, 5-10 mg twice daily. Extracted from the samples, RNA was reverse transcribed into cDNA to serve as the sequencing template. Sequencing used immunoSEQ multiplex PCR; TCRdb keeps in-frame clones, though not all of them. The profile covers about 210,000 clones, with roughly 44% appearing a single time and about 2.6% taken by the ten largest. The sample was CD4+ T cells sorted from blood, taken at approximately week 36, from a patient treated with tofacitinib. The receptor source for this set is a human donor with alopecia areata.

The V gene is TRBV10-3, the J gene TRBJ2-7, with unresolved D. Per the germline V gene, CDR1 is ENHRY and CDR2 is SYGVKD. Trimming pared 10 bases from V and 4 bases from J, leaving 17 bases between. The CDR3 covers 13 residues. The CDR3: CATRTGPNYEQYF. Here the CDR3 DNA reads TGTGCCACCAGGACCGGTCCAAATTACGAGCAGTACTTC.

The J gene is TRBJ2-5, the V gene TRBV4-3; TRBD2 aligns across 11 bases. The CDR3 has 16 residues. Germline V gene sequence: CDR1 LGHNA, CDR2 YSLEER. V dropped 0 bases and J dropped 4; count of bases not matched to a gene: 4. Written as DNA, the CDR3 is TGCGCCAGCAGCCAAGACGGGACTAGCGGTCGAGAGACCCAGTACTTC. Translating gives CASSQDGTSGRETQYF.

CDR3 sequence (DNA): TGTGCCAGCACCGCCTCCTTATACAATGAGCAGTTCTTC. It translates to CASTASLYNEQFF. The rearrangement uses TRBV7-9 and TRBJ2-1; D not certain. The length of the CDR3 is 13 residues. Germline V gene lookup returns CDR1 SEHNR and CDR2 FQNEAQ (reference sequence). Deletions cut 7 bases from V and 4 bases from J, with 11 bases between.

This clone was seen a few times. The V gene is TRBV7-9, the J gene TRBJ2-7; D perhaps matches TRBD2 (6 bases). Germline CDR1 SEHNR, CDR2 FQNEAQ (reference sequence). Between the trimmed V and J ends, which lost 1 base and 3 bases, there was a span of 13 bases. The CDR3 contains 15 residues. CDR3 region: CASSLVAGRDYEQYF. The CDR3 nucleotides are TGTGCCAGCAGCTTAGTCGCGGGAAGGGACTACGAGCAGTACTTC.

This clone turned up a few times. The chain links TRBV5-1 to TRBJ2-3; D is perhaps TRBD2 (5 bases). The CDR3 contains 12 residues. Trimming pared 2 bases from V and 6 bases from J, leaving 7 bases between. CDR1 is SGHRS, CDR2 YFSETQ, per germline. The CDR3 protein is CASSFPGDTQYF. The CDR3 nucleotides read TGCGCCAGCAGCTTCCCGGGGGATACGCAGTATTTT.

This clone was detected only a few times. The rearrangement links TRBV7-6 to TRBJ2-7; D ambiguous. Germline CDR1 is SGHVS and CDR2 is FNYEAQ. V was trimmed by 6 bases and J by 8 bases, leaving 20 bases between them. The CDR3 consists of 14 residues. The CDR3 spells CASSVSGTATKQYF. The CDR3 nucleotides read TGTGCCAGCAGTGTAAGTGGCACCGCCACGAAGCAGTACTTC. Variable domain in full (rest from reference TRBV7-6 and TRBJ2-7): GAGVSQSPRYKVTKRGQDVALRCDPISGHVSLYWYRQALGQGPEFLTYFNYEAQQDKSGLPNDRFSAERPEGSISTLTIQRTEQRDSAMYRCASSVSGTATKQYFGPGTRLTVT.

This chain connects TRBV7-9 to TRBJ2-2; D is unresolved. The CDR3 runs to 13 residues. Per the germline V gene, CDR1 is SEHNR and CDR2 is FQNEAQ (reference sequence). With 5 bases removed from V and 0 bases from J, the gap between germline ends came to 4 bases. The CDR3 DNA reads TGTGCCAGCAGCCGAACGAACACCGGGGAGCTGTTTTTT. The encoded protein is CASSRTNTGELFF.